Each of the 30 T cell receptor beta chains below was sequenced from the same sample in a study of T-cell reconstitution after alpha-beta-depleted transplantation in children. Library preparation (for TCRbeta) was performed with unique molecular identifiers. TCRdb analysed the PCR reads with MiXCR anew, one entry per CDR3 protein. The data hold about 980,000 distinct CDR3 sequences, with about 26% observed a single time. The starting material was PBMCs, mostly from graft donor cells, obtained 360 days after TCRalphabeta/CD19-depleted stem cell transplant. These receptors all stem from a boy less than two years old who had a stem cell transplant for SCID, so the T cells may come from the graft donor.

The chain joins TRBV11-2 to TRBJ2-4; TRBD1 is a possible D gene (6 bases). From germline, CDR1 is SGHAT and CDR2 FQNNGV. V dropped 3 bases and J dropped 3 bases, with 12 bases sitting between them. The CDR3 totals 15 residues. Written as DNA, the CDR3 is TGTGCCAGCAGCTTCTCCCAGGACAGCAAAAACATTCAGTACTTC. Its protein is CASSFSQDSKNIQYF.

This clonotype was counted between two and nine times. The gene calls are TRBV20-1 and TRBJ1-1; TRBD1 is a possible D gene (6 bases). Trimming pared 0 bases from V and 1 base from J, leaving 12 bases between. The CDR3 contains 15 residues. Germline values: CDR1 DFQATT, CDR2 SNEGSKA (reference sequence). The CDR3 DNA sequence: TGCAGTGCTAGAGATCCCGGGACAAGGAACACTGAAGCTTTCTTT. Its protein product is CSARDPGTRNTEAFF.

CDR3 bases: TGTGCCACCAGCGAAGGACCCGATAGCGACAGGGCCAATCAGCCCCAGCATTTT. Translation gives CATSEGPDSDRANQPQHF. The chain links TRBV15 to TRBJ1-5, with 7 bases lining up with TRBD1. With 5 bases clipped from V and 3 bases from J, the junction kept 16 bases outside the gene matches. The CDR3 loop spans 18 amino acids. Germline-derived CDR1 and CDR2 are LNHNV and YYDKDF (reference sequence).

CDR3 nucleotides: TGTGCCAGTAGTATAAAGCATTCCTACGAGCAGTACTTC. It codes for CASSIKHSYEQYF. The rearrangement joins TRBV19 to TRBJ2-7, with D unclear. Trimming stripped 2 bases from V and 1 base from J, with 6 bases between. The CDR3 extends over 13 amino acids. Germline lookup yields CDR1 LNHDA and CDR2 SQIVND (reference sequence). Looking up the rest from reference TRBV19 and TRBJ2-7 gives the full variable domain: DGGITQSPKYLFRKEGQNVTLSCEQNLNHDAMYWYRQDPGQGLRLIYYSQIVNDFQKGDIAEGYSVSREKKESFPLTVTSAQKNPTAFYLCASSIKHSYEQYFGPGTRLTVT.

The chain joins TRBV18 to TRBJ1-1; TRBD1 agrees at 10 bases. V shed 6 bases, J shed 11 bases, and the junction held 12 bases outside the gene matches. This CDR3 is 14 amino acids long. Germline CDR1 KGHSH, CDR2 LQKENI. The CDR3: CASSLDRGGPRAFF. The CDR3 DNA is TGTGCCAGCTCTCTGGACAGGGGGGGACCTCGGGCTTTCTTT.

The rearrangement uses TRBV20-1 and TRBJ2-1; a possible D gene is TRBD2 (7 bases). This CDR3 has 19 amino acids. Germline assignment: CDR1 DFQATT and CDR2 SNEGSKA (reference sequence). Trimming took 6 bases from V and 3 from J, leaving 30 bases between them. The CDR3 loop is CSARGPNGGGLSLYNEQFF. The DNA for the CDR3 is TGCAGTGCCCGAGGCCCTAACGGAGGGGGACTATCACTCTACAATGAGCAGTTCTTC.

This clonotype turned up a few times. V gene TRBV2 combines with J gene TRBJ2-1, with 10 bases fitting TRBD1. The germline CDR1 and CDR2 sequences are SNHLY and FYNNEI. The CDR3 length is 15 residues. V lost 6 bases and J lost 9; bases outside the gene matches: 11. The CDR3 DNA reads TGTGCCAGCAGCCTCCGGGACAGGGGACGCAGTGAGCAGTTCTTC. Its translation is CASSLRDRGRSEQFF. Combining the CDR3 with reference TRBV2 and TRBJ2-1 gives the whole variable domain EPEVTQTPSHQVTQMGQEVILRCVPISNHLYFYWYRQILGQKVEFLVSFYNNEISEKSEIFDDQFSVERPDGSNFTLKIRSTKLEDSAMYFCASSLRDRGRSEQFFGPGTRLTVL.

This clonotype was picked up a small number of times. The genes are TRBV5-5 and TRBJ2-7; 9 nucleotides match TRBD1. Unmatched junction bases numbered 8, after V lost 1 base and J lost 6 bases. Germline V gene lookup returns CDR1 SGHKS and CDR2 YYEKEE (reference sequence). The CDR3 has 15 amino acids. The CDR3 DNA follows: TGTGCCAGCAGCTTGAAGGGGACAGGGATTGGCGAGCAGTACTTC. It encodes CASSLKGTGIGEQYF.

The chain uses TRBV12-3 or TRBV12-4 and TRBJ1-5; possibly TRBD1 for D (6 bases). The length of the CDR3 is 15 residues. With 5 bases removed from V and 3 bases from J, the gap between germline ends came to 14 bases. The CDR3 DNA follows: TGTGCCAGCAGTCCGCGGGGGCGAACCAATCAGCCCCAGCATTTT. This gives the protein CASSPRGRTNQPQHF.

The chain uses TRBV20-1 and TRBJ2-7; 11 bases line up with TRBD2. Germline CDR1 is DFQATT and CDR2 is SNEGSKA (reference sequence). The CDR3 is made up of 18 amino acids. Unmatched junction bases numbered 11, after V lost 1 base and J lost 0 bases. For the CDR3, the DNA is TGCAGTGCTAGAGGTCGGCTAGCGGGGGGCCCGAGCTCCTACGAGCAGTACTTC. It is translated as CSARGRLAGGPSSYEQYF.

The chain links TRBV20-1 to TRBJ1-6, with D possibly TRBD1 on 5 matching bases. The V end lost 5 bases, the J end lost 11 bases, and 16 bases lay between the germline ends. The CDR3 length is 13 residues. From germline, CDR1 is DFQATT and CDR2 SNEGSKA (reference sequence). The CDR3 region is CSALGPPSPPLHF. The CDR3 DNA sequence: TGCAGTGCTTTGGGACCGCCTAGTCCACCCCTCCACTTT.

This sequence joins TRBV4-1 and TRBJ2-2; D is perhaps TRBD1 (6 bases). The CDR3 has 16 amino acids. Trimming cost V 1 base and J 6 bases, with 15 bases left between them. From germline, CDR1 is MGHRA and CDR2 YSYEKL. In nucleotides, the CDR3 is TGCGCCAGCAGCCAAGTTTCCCCGACAGGTTCCGGGGAGCTGTTTTTT. Protein sequence: CASSQVSPTGSGELFF.

In this sample, this clonotype turned up a few times. The chain employs TRBV3-1 and TRBJ2-1, with TRBD2 matching 7 bases. The CDR3 consists of 16 residues. V was pared by 4 bases and J by 1 base, with 7 bases of the junction left unmatched. The germline CDR1 and CDR2 sequences are LGHDT and YNNKEL (reference sequence). The CDR3 nucleotides are TGTGCCAGCAGCCGGTGGCTAGCGGATTCCTACAATGAGCAGTTCTTC. The encoded protein is CASSRWLADSYNEQFF.

V usage is TRBV10-3 and J usage is TRBJ2-7; 9 bases fit TRBD1. The germline V gene encodes CDR1 ENHRY and CDR2 SYGVKD. The ends lost 2 bases at V and 2 bases at J; junction bases unmatched: 10. The CDR3 runs 17 residues. The CDR3 protein is CAISEPRGQGRAYEQYF. The CDR3 DNA reads TGTGCCATCAGTGAGCCCCGAGGACAGGGGCGGGCCTACGAGCAGTACTTC.

The sample holds many counts of this clonotype. The chain couples TRBV28 to TRBJ2-1, with a tentative D call TRBD2 (6 bases). Germline CDR1 and CDR2: MDHEN and SYDVKM. The CDR3 contains 14 residues. V was clipped by 7 bases and J by 6 bases, with 16 bases between them. The CDR3 nucleotides read TGTGCCAGCAACCCGCTGGAGGGATCCAATGAGCAGTTCTTC. It yields the protein CASNPLEGSNEQFF.

Here the CDR3 reads CASSHWRTNGYTF. CDR3 DNA sequence: TGTGCCAGCAGCCACTGGCGGACGAATGGCTACACCTTC. The genes are TRBV3-1 and TRBJ1-2, with unresolved D. Trimming took 3 bases from V and 6 from J, leaving 11 bases between them. Germline V gene lookup returns CDR1 LGHDT and CDR2 YNNKEL (reference sequence). The CDR3 contains 13 residues.

The genes are TRBV5-1 and TRBJ2-1; D is unresolved. The length of the CDR3 is 15 residues. V was clipped by 0 bases and J by 6 bases, with 13 bases between them. Germline-derived CDR1 and CDR2 are SGHRS and YFSETQ. The CDR3 protein is CASSLGYGPGNEQFF. As DNA, the CDR3 is TGCGCCAGCAGCTTGGGGTATGGGCCAGGCAATGAGCAGTTCTTC.

V gene TRBV29-1 combines with J gene TRBJ2-3, with a possible D match to TRBD2 (5 bases). Germline CDR1 reads SQVTM; CDR2 reads ANQGSEA. This CDR3 spans 13 amino acids. V was clipped by 4 bases and J by 0 bases, with 8 bases between them. The CDR3 DNA reads as TGCAGCGTTGCGGGGAAGAGCACAGATACGCAGTATTTT. Protein: CSVAGKSTDTQYF.

This clonotype was recorded a few times. J is TRBJ2-3 and V is TRBV5-6; 8 bases map to TRBD2. The CDR3 runs to 19 residues. Unmatched junction bases numbered 14, after V lost 0 bases and J lost 2 bases. The germline V gene has CDR1 SGHDT and CDR2 YYEEEE. The CDR3 coding sequence is TGTGCCAGCAGCTTGGTACCTAAGCGGGGGCTAGCTCTCACAGATACGCAGTATTTT. Protein sequence: CASSLVPKRGLALTDTQYF.

V gene TRBV21-1 combines with J gene TRBJ2-5; the table's D call of TRBD1 was not tested on the DNA. TRBV21-1 is classified as a pseudogene. The CDR3 runs to 14 residues. CDR3 in DNA: TGTGCCAGCCGCGAAGGTCGGGCGGAAGAGACCCAGTACTTC. This sequence encodes CASREGRAEETQYF.

This clonotype was seen a few times. The rearrangement uses TRBV7-9 and TRBJ2-7, with 8 bases that match TRBD1. This CDR3 has 12 amino acids. CDR1 is SEHNR, CDR2 FQNEAQ, per germline (reference sequence). With 8 bases clipped from V and 4 bases from J, the junction kept 4 bases outside the gene matches. CDR3 DNA sequence: TGTGCCAGCGCCGACAGGGGTTACGAGCAGTACTTC. Amino acid sequence: CASADRGYEQYF.

This clonotype was seen more than once but under ten times. V is TRBV29-1 and J is TRBJ2-3; 8 nucleotides line up with TRBD2. The CDR3 is 13 amino acids. V gave up 7 bases and J gave up 3 bases; unmatched junction bases: 6. Germline CDR1 reads SQVTM; CDR2 reads ANQGSEA. This CDR3 reads CSAPGGATDTQYF. The DNA for the CDR3 is TGCAGCGCCCCCGGGGGGGCGACAGATACGCAGTATTTT.

The chain employs TRBV5-5 and TRBJ2-1; 7 bases match TRBD2. CDR3 length: 13 amino acids. V lost 2 bases and J lost 7; bases outside the gene matches: 3. Per the germline V gene, CDR1 is SGHKS and CDR2 is YYEKEE (reference sequence). The CDR3 spells CASSFWGGNEQFF. The DNA of the CDR3 is TGTGCCAGCAGCTTCTGGGGGGGGAATGAGCAGTTCTTC.

V is TRBV4-3 and J is TRBJ2-3, with unresolved D. Trimming took off 0 bases at V and 0 bases at J, with 7 bases between the two ends. The CDR3 is made up of 15 amino acids. In germline, CDR1 is LGHNA, CDR2 YSLEER. CDR3 DNA: TGCGCCAGCAGCCAAGATGAGGTTAGCACAGATACGCAGTATTTT. Translation: CASSQDEVSTDTQYF.

This clonotype was found many times. This chain links TRBV9 with TRBJ1-1; no reliable D call. The V gene's germline CDR1 is SGDLS and CDR2 YYNGEE. CDR3 length: 13 amino acids. Trimming removed 0 bases at V and 4 bases at J, with 7 bases between. The CDR3 DNA follows: TGTGCCAGCAGCGTAGGGGTTTCCACTGAAGCTTTCTTT. Its protein product is CASSVGVSTEAFF.

V is TRBV7-2 and J is TRBJ2-5; maybe TRBD2 (5 bases). CDR1 and CDR2 from the germline V gene are SGHTA and FQGNSA. V was shortened by 1 base and J by 6 bases, with 18 bases between the two germline ends. This CDR3 region has 16 residues. The CDR3 nucleotides read TGTGCCAGCAGCTTAGAGGACTTCCCTTTAGGGAAGACCCAGTACTTC. Translation: CASSLEDFPLGKTQYF.

V usage is TRBV5-1 and J usage is TRBJ1-2; tentative D call: TRBD1 (5 bases). Trimming removed 0 bases at V and 4 bases at J, with 13 bases between. The CDR3 contains 15 residues. The germline CDR1 and CDR2 sequences are SGHRS and YFSETQ. The DNA for the CDR3 is TGCGCCAGCAGCTTGGATGCGACAGCCGTCTATGGCTACACCTTC. Its translation: CASSLDATAVYGYTF.

V and J are TRBV6-6 and TRBJ1-1; D unclear. Germline-derived CDR1 and CDR2 are MNHNY and SVGAGI (reference sequence). This CDR3 contains 12 residues. Trimming removed 6 bases from V and 10 bases from J, with 15 bases in between. CDR3 nucleotides: TGTGCCAGCAGCTCCGAATCCTGGGGAGCTTTCTTT. Translation: CASSSESWGAFF.

The genes are TRBV6-2 or TRBV6-3 and TRBJ2-6; 9 bases line up with TRBD1. CDR1 is MNHEY and CDR2 is SVGEGT in the germline V gene. V shed 2 bases, J shed 0 bases, and the junction held 11 bases outside the gene matches. CDR3 length equals 20 residues. CDR3 protein: CASSYQMGQGIRSGANVLTF. The CDR3 DNA is TGTGCCAGCAGTTACCAAATGGGACAGGGAATTCGCTCTGGGGCCAACGTCCTGACTTTC.

This clonotype was observed a few times. The genes are TRBV6-6 and TRBJ1-4; D gene unclear. The V gene's germline CDR1 is MNHNY and CDR2 SVGAGI (reference sequence). The CDR3 loop spans 13 amino acids. Trimming shortened V by 4 bases and J by 15 bases, and 18 bases separated the two germline ends. The chain's CDR3 is CASSFGPFGGVFF. CDR3 DNA: TGTGCCAGCAGTTTCGGACCCTTCGGTGGGGTGTTTTTT.